This T cell receptor (beta chain) originates from a study of blood T cells in healthy people across ages. Study results and caveats: Getting older went along with TCR beta diversity per million T cells dropping roughly linearly.

There were healthy Caucasian individuals from Russia, aged roughly 6 to 95, serving as donors. Total RNA extraction produced at least 5.5 micrograms (per sample) for the study. V shed 4 bases and J 3 bases; nucleotides not matched to a gene: 11. Per germline, CDR1 SGHRS and CDR2 YFSETQ. This CDR3 region has 19 residues. Through a sample-barcoded 5' primer and a J-beta primer mix, a second PCR was run for about 7 to 12 cycles. TCRdb processed the 5' RACE reads anew with MiXCR; each CDR3 protein has one entry. This repertoire shows fewer than 2 million distinct CDR3 sequences, about 39% found once; its top ten account for about 21%. About this clonotype: As yet, its antigen is unknown.

The sample consisted of blood. The chain recombines TRBV5-1 with TRBJ2-1; 15 bases are shared with TRBD2. This receptor was obtained from a human donor in good health. The CDR3: CASSTIGLAGGQFYNEQFF. CDR3 nucleotide sequence: TGCGCCAGCAGCACAATTGGACTAGCGGGGGGGCAGTTCTACAATGAGCAGTTCTTC. The full variable domain, its missing parts supplied by reference TRBV5-1 and TRBJ2-1, is KAGVTQTPRYLIKTRGQQVTLSCSPISGHRSVSWYQQTPGQGLQFLFEYFSETQRNKGNFPGRFSGRQFSNSRSEMNVSTLELGDSALYLCASSTIGLAGGQFYNEQFFGPGTRLTVL.